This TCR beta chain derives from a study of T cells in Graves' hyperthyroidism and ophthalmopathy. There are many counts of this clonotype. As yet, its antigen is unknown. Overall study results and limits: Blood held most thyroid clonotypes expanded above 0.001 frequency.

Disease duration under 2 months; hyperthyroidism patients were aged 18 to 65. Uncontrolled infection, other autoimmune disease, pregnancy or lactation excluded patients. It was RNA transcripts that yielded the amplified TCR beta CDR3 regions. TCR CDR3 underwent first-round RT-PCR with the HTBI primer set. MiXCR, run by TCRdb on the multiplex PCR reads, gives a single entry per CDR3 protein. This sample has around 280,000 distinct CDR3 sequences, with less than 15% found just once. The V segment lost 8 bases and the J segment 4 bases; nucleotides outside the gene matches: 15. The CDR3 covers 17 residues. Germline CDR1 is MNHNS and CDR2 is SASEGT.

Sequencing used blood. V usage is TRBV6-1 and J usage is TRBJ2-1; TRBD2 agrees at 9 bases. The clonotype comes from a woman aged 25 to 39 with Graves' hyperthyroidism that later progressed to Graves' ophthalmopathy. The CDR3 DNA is TGTGCCAGCCCGGCCTCTGGAGCGGGAGGCAGGTACAATGAGCAGTTCTTC. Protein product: CASPASGAGGRYNEQFF.